What follows are 6 T cell receptor beta chains derived from one specimen sequenced in a study of tumor-infiltrating lymphocytes in primary liver carcinoma. The investigators made TCR beta cDNA from about 510 ng total RNA, using a constant-region primer. Libraries of TCR beta came from three nested multiplex PCR rounds with slightly modified ARM-PCR. The two initial PCR rounds, around 11 cycles each, used TRBV1-TRBV30 forward and C-beta reverse primers. TCRdb re-called the multiplex PCR reads through MiXCR, storing one row per CDR3 protein. The sample contains 180,000 or so distinct CDR3 sequences, over 45% of which appear only once. Unsorted whole blood yielded blood RNA, and germline DNA was extracted as well. The sequencing sample was made of peripheral blood. The origin of the receptors is a man aged 35 to 55 with primary liver carcinoma and hepatitis B virus infection.

The sample holds one count of this clonotype. The chain employs TRBV29-1 and TRBJ1-1; D gene ambiguous. The V and J ends lost 7 bases and 0 bases respectively, with 12 bases between them. Germline V gene data show CDR1 as SQVTM and CDR2 as ANQGSEA. This CDR3 is 13 amino acids long. The CDR3 nucleotides read TGCAGCGCCGTACGGGGAATGAACACTGAAGCTTTCTTT. Translation gives CSAVRGMNTEAFF.

With regard to this clonotype: This likely comes from a read error, as the CDR3 has no conserved phenylalanine or tryptophan at its end. V and J are TRBV11-2 and TRBJ2-7; D remains unclear. The CDR3 extends over 12 amino acids. CDR1 and CDR2 (germline): SGHAT, FQNNGV. The DNA of the CDR3 is TGCGCCAGCAGTTTAGATGGCTACGAGCAGTACATC. Its translation is CASSLDGYEQYI.

CDR3 protein: CASSEMAGTGRIEAFF. The CDR3 DNA follows: TGTGCCAGCAGTGAGATGGCAGGGACAGGGCGTATTGAAGCTTTCTTT. The genes are TRBV6-1 and TRBJ1-1, with TRBD1 identical over 9 bases. This CDR3 is 16 amino acids long. Germline CDR1 is MNHNS and CDR2 is SASEGT. J lost 7 bases, V lost 3 bases, and 12 bases had no gene match.

As for this clonotype: A much larger clone lies one base from this, so it may be a read error. J is TRBJ2-3 and V is TRBV29-1; tentatively, D is TRBD2 (6 bases). Trimming removed 4 bases from V and 1 base from J, with 9 bases in between. Germline V gene data show CDR1 as SQVTM and CDR2 as ANQGSEA. This CDR3 contains 13 residues. The CDR3 sequence is CSVGLVGTDTQYF. Written as DNA, the CDR3 is TGCAGCGTTGGACTAGTGGGCACAGATACGCAGTATTTT.

There are many counts of this clonotype. J is TRBJ2-7 and V is TRBV11-2; no clear D. The V gene lost 1 base and the J gene lost 9 bases, with 16 bases spanning the gap. CDR1 is SGHAT and CDR2 is FQNNGV in the germline V gene. The CDR3 extends over 14 amino acids. CDR3 loop: CASSLGALSSGQYF. In nucleotides, the CDR3 is TGTGCCAGCAGCTTAGGGGCACTATCGTCAGGGCAGTACTTC.

Remarks on this clonotype: The junction shows a germline mismatch at one end, possibly a read error. This chain uses TRBV11-2 with TRBJ1-3, with D perhaps TRBD1 (5 bases). Germline-derived CDR1 and CDR2 are SGHAT and FQNNGV. CDR3 length: 16 amino acids. CDR3 coding DNA: TGTGCCAGCAGCTTCCGGTGGGGCTACTCTGGAAACACCATTTATTTT. Its translation: CASSFRWGYSGNTIYF.